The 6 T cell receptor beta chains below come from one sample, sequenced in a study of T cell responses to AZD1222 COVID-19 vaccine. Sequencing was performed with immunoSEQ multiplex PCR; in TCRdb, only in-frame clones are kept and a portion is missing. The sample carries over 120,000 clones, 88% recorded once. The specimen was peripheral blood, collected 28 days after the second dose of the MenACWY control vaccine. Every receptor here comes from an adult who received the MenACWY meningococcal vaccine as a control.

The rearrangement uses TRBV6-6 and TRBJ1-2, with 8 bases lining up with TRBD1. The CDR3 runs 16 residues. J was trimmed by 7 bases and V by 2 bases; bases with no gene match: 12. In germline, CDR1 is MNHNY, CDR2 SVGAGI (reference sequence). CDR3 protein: CASSYSGQGQEGGYTF. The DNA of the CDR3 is TGTGCCAGCAGTTACAGCGGACAGGGACAGGAAGGTGGCTACACCTTC.

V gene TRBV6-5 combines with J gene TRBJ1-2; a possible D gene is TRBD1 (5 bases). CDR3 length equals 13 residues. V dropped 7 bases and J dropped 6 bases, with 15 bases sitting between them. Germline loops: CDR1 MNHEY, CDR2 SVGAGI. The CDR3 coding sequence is TGTGCCAGCACTATCGACAGCCACCATGGCTACACCTTC. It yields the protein CASTIDSHHGYTF.

The CDR3 here is CASSDSSYEQYF. The CDR3 DNA reads TGTGCCAGCAGTGACAGTTCCTACGAGCAGTACTTC. J is TRBJ2-7 and V is TRBV25-1, with unresolved D. The CDR3 is made up of 12 amino acids. Germline V gene data show CDR1 as MGHDK and CDR2 as SYGVNS. Trimming took off 3 bases at V and 1 base at J, with 4 bases between the two ends.

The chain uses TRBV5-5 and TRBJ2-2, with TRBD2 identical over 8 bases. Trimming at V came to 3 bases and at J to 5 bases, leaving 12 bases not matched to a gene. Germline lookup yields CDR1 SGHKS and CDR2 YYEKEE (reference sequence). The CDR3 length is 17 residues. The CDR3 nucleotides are TGTGCCAGCAGCTACCTCTCTGGCTCGGGGGGGACCGGGGAGCTGTTTTTT. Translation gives CASSYLSGSGGTGELFF.

The CDR3 region is CASSLKGLAFF. The CDR3 nucleotides read TGTGCCAGCAGTTTAAAGGGTTTGGCTTTCTTT. V usage is TRBV12-3 or TRBV12-4 and J usage is TRBJ1-1; D uncertain. V was clipped by 2 bases and J by 11 bases, with 9 bases between them. The CDR3 runs to 11 residues.

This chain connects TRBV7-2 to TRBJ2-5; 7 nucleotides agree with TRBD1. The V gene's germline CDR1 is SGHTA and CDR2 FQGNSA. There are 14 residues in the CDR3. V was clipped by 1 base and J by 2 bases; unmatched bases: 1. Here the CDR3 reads CASSLEDRQETQYF. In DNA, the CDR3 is TGTGCCAGCAGCTTAGAGGACAGGCAAGAGACCCAGTACTTC.